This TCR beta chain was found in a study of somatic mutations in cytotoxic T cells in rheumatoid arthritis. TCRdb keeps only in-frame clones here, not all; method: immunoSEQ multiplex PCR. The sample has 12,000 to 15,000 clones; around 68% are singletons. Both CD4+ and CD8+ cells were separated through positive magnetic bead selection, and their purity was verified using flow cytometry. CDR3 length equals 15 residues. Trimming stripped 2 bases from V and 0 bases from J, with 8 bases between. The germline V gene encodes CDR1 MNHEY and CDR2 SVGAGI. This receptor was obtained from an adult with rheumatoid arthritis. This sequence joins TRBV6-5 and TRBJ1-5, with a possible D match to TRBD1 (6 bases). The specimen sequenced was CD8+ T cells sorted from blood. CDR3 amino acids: CASSYRQDSNQPQHF. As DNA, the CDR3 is TGTGCCAGCAGTTACCGACAGGATAGCAATCAGCCCCAGCATTTT.